These T cell receptor beta chains were read from a single sample in a study of technical replicates of blood from a few donors. Profiled with immunoSEQ multiplex PCR; TCRdb holds only in-frame clones, not every one. This table holds 60,000 to 65,000 clones, more than 75% found once. Input material: PBMCs. The source of these receptors is a human donor in good health. Some clones in this sample may be carry-over from other donors' samples. Each CDR3 is given without its conserved first and last residue.

cdr3_aa j_call v_call
ASSRGLARNEQY TRBJ2-7 TRBV7-2
ASSRDAGGANNQPQH TRBJ1-5 TRBV7-9
SAPSPDKETQY TRBJ2-5 TRBV29-1
ASSWGGLTGELF TRBJ2-2 TRBV7-7
ASSAGQGHQPQH TRBJ1-5 TRBV6-1
SVEGQGNYGYT TRBJ1-2 TRBV29-1
AGRLAGAYEQY TRBJ2-7 TRBV6-6
ASSHPRGQGTEAF TRBJ1-1 TRBV6-6
SVEDFRGGTEAF TRBJ1-1 TRBV29-1
ASSPREGLNTEAF TRBJ1-1 TRBV18
ASSKTIGDEQF TRBJ2-1 TRBV4-2
ASNSGEGNYGYT TRBJ1-2 TRBV19
AFYTGELF TRBJ2-2 TRBV30
ASSLQGPGYGYT TRBJ1-2 TRBV5-6
ASSQDPRGGLNEQF TRBJ2-1 TRBV4-2
AWSDLGGPNEQY TRBJ2-7 TRBV30
ASSSRQGGGSGYT TRBJ1-2 TRBV19
ASSKGTSGYQETQY TRBJ2-5 TRBV2
AWSGGRETQY TRBJ2-5 TRBV30